A selection of T cell receptor beta chains follows, all from one sample in a study of siplizumab effects on memory and regulatory T cells. Profiled with immunoSEQ multiplex PCR; TCRdb holds only in-frame clones, not every one. The data show some 6,000 clones, around 60% seen once. Sequenced input: effector memory CD8+ T cells sorted from blood. These receptors were taken from a human donor in good health. Each CDR3 is given with its conserved first and last residue. A D gene is named only where the DNA matches it firmly. Where a row states a size, it is once, few, many or the class of an expanded clone; other rows omit it.

v_call	d_call	j_call	clone_size	cdr3_length	cdr3_aa	cdr3_nt
TRBV6-5	TRBD1	TRBJ1-4	few	15	CASSYAGQGTEKLFF	TGTGCCAGCAGTTACGCGGGACAGGGAACTGAAAAACTGTTTTTT
TRBV4-1	-	TRBJ2-1	large	12	CASSPTNNEQFF	TGCGCCAGCAGCCCGACTAACAATGAGCAGTTCTTC
TRBV5-5	-	TRBJ2-6	-	15	CASSSGVGEVNVLTF	TGTGCCAGCAGCTCGGGCGTGGGGGAGGTCAACGTCCTGACTTTC
TRBV4-1	-	TRBJ2-5	-	13	CASSHSTQETQYF	TGCGCCAGCAGCCATTCCACTCAAGAGACCCAGTACTTC
TRBV4-2	TRBD2	TRBJ2-2	few	15	CASSRTSGEVGELFF	TGTGCCAGCAGCCGGACTAGCGGGGAGGTCGGGGAGCTGTTTTTT
TRBV7-3	TRBD2	TRBJ2-7	-	16	CASRHTSGSSSYEQYF	TGTGCCAGCAGACATACTAGCGGGTCGAGCTCCTACGAGCAGTACTTC
TRBV27	-	TRBJ1-2	-	15	CASSPREGALGGYTF	TGTGCCAGCAGTCCCCGCGAAGGGGCCCTTGGGGGCTACACCTTC
TRBV19	TRBD1	TRBJ1-1	-	15	CASSMGTGPGTEAFF	TGTGCCAGTAGTATGGGGACAGGGCCGGGTACTGAAGCTTTCTTT
TRBV2	-	TRBJ1-4	medium-sized	12	CASCATNEKLFF	TGTGCCAGCTGCGCAACTAATGAAAAACTGTTTTTT
TRBV29-1	TRBD2	TRBJ2-2	-	14	CSVRGRGDTGELFF	TGCAGCGTTAGGGGTCGGGGGGACACCGGGGAGCTGTTTTTT
TRBV7-2	-	TRBJ2-1	once	13	CASSFRPGTEQFF	TGTGCCAGCAGCTTCCGCCCAGGGACTGAGCAGTTCTTC
TRBV6-1	-	TRBJ2-5	-	17	CASSDLLGAGSQETQYF	TGTGCCAGCAGTGACCTCCTGGGGGCGGGGTCCCAAGAGACCCAGTACTTC
TRBV6-6	-	TRBJ2-6	-	14	CASSLNSGANVLTF	TGTGCCAGCAGCCTCAACTCTGGGGCCAACGTCCTGACTTTC
TRBV9	-	TRBJ2-3	-	13	CASSLEGADTQYF	TGTGCCAGCAGTCTAGAGGGCGCAGATACGCAGTATTTT
TRBV6-5	-	TRBJ2-2	-	15	CASSLAGGRGGELFF	TGTGCCAGCAGTCTCGCAGGGGGGCGAGGCGGGGAGCTGTTTTTT
TRBV11-2	TRBD1	TRBJ1-2	-	13	CASSQDRVNLYTF	TGTGCCAGCAGCCAAGACAGGGTTAATCTCTACACCTTC
TRBV13	-	TRBJ1-1	once	14	CASSLGRGYTEAFF	TGTGCCAGCAGCTTAGGCCGGGGGTACACTGAAGCTTTCTTT
TRBV4-1	-	TRBJ2-2	-	12	CASSQGGGELFF	TGCGCCAGCAGCCAGGGGGGCGGGGAGCTGTTTTTT
TRBV6-4	TRBD1	TRBJ2-1	-	15	CASSDGRGPYNEQFF	TGTGCCAGCAGTGACGGTAGGGGGCCCTACAATGAGCAGTTCTTC
TRBV15	-	TRBJ1-1	-	14	CATSRAFKNTEAFF	TGTGCCACCAGCAGAGCTTTCAAGAACACTGAAGCTTTCTTT
TRBV6-1	-	TRBJ2-1	-	13	CASSEAIGNEQFF	TGTGCCAGCAGTGAAGCAATAGGAAATGAGCAGTTCTTC
TRBV7-6	TRBD2	TRBJ2-1	-	12	CASRGGAPEQFF	TGTGCCAGCCGCGGGGGGGCCCCTGAGCAGTTCTTC
TRBV6-4	TRBD1	TRBJ1-2	large	15	CASRNSTGLNYGYTF	TGTGCCAGCAGAAACTCGACAGGGCTTAACTATGGCTACACCTTC
TRBV4-1	-	TRBJ2-3	-	15	CASSQGSRETDTQYF	TGCGCCAGCAGCCAGGGGTCCAGAGAGACAGATACGCAGTATTTT
TRBV11-3	-	TRBJ2-7	once	14	CASSLYGGPYEQYF	TGTGCCAGCAGCTTATATGGGGGCCCCTACGAGCAGTACTTC
TRBV10-3	TRBD2	TRBJ2-5	-	15	CASSGSSGGAETQYF	TGTGCCAGCAGTGGATCTAGCGGGGGGGCGGAGACCCAGTACTTC